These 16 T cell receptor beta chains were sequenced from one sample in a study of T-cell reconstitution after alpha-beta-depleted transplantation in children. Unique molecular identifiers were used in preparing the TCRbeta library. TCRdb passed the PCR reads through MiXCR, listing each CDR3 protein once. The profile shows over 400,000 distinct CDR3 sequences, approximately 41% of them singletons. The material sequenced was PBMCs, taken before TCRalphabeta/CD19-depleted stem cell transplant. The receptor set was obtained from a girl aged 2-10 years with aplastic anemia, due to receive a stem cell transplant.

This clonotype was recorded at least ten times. The CDR3 reads CASRGGIEAFF. The CDR3 DNA reads TGTGCCAGCAGGGGAGGGATAGAAGCTTTCTTT. The V gene is TRBV6-5, the J gene TRBJ1-1; D is unclear. Trimming left V 6 bases short and J 8 bases short, with 10 bases between. CDR1 is MNHEY, CDR2 SVGAGI, per germline. The CDR3 runs 11 residues.

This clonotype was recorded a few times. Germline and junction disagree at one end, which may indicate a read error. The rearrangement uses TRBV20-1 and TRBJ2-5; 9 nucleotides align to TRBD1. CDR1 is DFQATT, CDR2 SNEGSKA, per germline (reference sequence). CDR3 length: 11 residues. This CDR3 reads CSAPEGDRDDF. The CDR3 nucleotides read TGCAGTGCCCCGGAGGGGGACAGGGATGACTTC.

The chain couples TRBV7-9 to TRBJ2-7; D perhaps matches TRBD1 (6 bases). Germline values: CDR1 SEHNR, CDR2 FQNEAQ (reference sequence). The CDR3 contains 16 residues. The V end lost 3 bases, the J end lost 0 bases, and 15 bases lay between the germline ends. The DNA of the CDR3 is TGTGCCAGCAGCTTCCAGGGGATTCCGAGCTCCTACGAGCAGTACTTC. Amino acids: CASSFQGIPSSYEQYF.

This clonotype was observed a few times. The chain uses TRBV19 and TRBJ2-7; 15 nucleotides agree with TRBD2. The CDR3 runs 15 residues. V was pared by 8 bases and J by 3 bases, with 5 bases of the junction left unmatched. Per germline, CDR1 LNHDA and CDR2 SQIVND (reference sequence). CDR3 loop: CASGLAGGPSYEQYF. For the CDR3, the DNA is TGTGCCAGTGGACTAGCGGGAGGGCCGAGCTACGAGCAGTACTTC.

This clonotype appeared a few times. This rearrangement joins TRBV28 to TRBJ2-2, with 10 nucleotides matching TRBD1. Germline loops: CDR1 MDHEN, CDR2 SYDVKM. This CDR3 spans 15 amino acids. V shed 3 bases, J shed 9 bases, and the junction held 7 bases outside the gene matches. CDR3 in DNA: TGTGCCAGCAGTTTTGGGGACAGGGGAATGCGGGAGCTGTTTTTT. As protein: CASSFGDRGMRELFF.

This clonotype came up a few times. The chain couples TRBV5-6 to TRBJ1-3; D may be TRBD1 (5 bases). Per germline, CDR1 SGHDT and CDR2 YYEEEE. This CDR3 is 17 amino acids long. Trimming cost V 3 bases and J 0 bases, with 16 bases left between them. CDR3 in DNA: TGTGCCAGCAGCTACCGACCGGGGGGAGTCTCTGGAAACACCATATATTTT. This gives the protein CASSYRPGGVSGNTIYF.

In DNA form, the CDR3 reads TGTGCCAGCAGCGGTACTAGCGGGAGTGGAACAGATACGCAGTATTTT. Amino acids: CASSGTSGSGTDTQYF. The chain couples TRBV5-4 to TRBJ2-3; TRBD2 matches 11 bases. V lost 4 bases and J lost 3; bases outside the gene matches: 7. In germline, CDR1 is SGHNT, CDR2 YYREEE (reference sequence). This CDR3 region has 16 residues.

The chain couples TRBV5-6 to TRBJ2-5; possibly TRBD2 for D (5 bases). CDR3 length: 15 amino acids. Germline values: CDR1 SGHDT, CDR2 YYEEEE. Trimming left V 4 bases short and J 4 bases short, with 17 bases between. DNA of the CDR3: TGTGCCAGCAGCCCGGATCCGGGATCCCGAGAGACCCAGTACTTC. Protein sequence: CASSPDPGSRETQYF.

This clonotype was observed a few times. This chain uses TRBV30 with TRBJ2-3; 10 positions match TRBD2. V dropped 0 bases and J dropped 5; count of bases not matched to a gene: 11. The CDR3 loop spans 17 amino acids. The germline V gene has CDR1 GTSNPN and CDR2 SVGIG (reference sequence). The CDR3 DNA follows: TGTGCCTGGAGTGTACGAGGATGGAGCGGGAGGGGAGATACGCAGTATTTT. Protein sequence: CAWSVRGWSGRGDTQYF.

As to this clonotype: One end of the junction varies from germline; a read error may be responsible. The CDR3 DNA is TGCAGCGCTAGAGATCTGGAGGGGGGGTCTTTAAATGAGCAGTTCTTC. Its protein is CSARDLEGGSLNEQFF. The rearrangement uses TRBV20-1 and TRBJ2-1, with D perhaps matching TRBD2 (7 bases). This CDR3 is built from 16 residues. Per the germline V gene, CDR1 is DFQATT and CDR2 is SNEGSKA (reference sequence).

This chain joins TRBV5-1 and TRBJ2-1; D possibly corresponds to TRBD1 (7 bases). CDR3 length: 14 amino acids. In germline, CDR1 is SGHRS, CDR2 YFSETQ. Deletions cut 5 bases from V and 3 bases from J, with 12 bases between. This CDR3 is CASRGGGVYNEQFF. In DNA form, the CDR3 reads TGCGCCAGCAGAGGAGGGGGCGTCTACAATGAGCAGTTCTTC.

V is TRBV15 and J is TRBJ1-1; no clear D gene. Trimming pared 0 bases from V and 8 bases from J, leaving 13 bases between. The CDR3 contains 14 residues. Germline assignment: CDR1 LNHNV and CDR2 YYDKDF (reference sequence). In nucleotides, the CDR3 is TGTGCCACCAGCAGAGATGGATCGCCACCAGAAGCTTTCTTT. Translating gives CATSRDGSPPEAFF. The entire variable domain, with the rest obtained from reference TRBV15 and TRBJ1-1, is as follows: DAMVIQNPRYQVTQFGKPVTLSCSQTLNHNVMYWYQQKSSQAPKLLFHYYDKDFNNEADTPDNFQSRRPNTSFCFLDIRSPGLGDTAMYLCATSRDGSPPEAFFGQGTRLTVV.

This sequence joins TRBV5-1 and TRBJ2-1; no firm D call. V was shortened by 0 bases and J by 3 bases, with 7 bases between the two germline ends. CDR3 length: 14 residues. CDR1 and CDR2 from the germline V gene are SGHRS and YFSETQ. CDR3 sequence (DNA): TGCGCCAGCAGCTTGGTGGGGATCTACAATGAGCAGTTCTTC. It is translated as CASSLVGIYNEQFF.

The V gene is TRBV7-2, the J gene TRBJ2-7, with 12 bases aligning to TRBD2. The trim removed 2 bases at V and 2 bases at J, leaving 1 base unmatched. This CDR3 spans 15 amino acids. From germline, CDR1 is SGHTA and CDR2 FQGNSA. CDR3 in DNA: TGTGCCAGCAGCTTAAGGACTAGCGGGGCCTACGAGCAGTACTTC. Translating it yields CASSLRTSGAYEQYF.

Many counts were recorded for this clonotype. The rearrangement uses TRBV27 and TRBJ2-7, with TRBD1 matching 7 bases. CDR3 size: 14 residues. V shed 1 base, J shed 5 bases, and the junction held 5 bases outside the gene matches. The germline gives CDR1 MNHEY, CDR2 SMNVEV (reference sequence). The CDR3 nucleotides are TGTGCCAGCAGTTTATATAAAGGGGGCGACGAGCAGTACTTC. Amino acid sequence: CASSLYKGGDEQYF.

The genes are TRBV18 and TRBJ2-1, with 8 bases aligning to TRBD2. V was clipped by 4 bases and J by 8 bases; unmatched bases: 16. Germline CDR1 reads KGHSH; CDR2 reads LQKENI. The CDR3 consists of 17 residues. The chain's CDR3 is CASSRIFTGGPLDEQFF. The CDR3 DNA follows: TGTGCCAGCTCACGCATTTTCACGGGGGGGCCTCTCGATGAGCAGTTCTTC.